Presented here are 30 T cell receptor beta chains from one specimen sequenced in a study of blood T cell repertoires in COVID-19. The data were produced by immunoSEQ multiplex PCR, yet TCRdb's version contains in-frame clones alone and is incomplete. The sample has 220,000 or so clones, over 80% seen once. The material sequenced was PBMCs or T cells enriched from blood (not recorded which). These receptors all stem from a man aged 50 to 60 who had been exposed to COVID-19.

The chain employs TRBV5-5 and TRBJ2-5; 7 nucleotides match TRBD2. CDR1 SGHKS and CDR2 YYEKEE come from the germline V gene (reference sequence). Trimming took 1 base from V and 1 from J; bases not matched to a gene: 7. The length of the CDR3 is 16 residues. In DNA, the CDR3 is TGTGCCAGCAGCTTGTCCCCGGGAGGATTCCAAGAGACCCAGTACTTC. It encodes CASSLSPGGFQETQYF.

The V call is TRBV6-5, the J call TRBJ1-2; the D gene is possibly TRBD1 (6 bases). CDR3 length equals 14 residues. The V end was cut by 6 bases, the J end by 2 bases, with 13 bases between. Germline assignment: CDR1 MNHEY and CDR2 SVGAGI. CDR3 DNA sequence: TGTGCCAGCAGAACAGGGTTAGCCAACTATGGCTACACCTTC. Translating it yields CASRTGLANYGYTF.

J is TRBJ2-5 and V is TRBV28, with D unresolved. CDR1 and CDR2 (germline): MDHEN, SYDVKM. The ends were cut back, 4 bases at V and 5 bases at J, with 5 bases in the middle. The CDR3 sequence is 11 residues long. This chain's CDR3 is CASSSLETQYF. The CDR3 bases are TGTGCCAGCAGTTCCTTGGAGACCCAGTACTTC. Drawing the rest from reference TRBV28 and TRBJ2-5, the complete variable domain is DVKVTQSSRYLVKRTGEKVFLECVQDMDHENMFWYRQDPGLGLRLIYFSYDVKMKEKGDIPEGYSVSREKKERFSLILESASTNQTSMYLCASSSLETQYFGPGTRLLVL.

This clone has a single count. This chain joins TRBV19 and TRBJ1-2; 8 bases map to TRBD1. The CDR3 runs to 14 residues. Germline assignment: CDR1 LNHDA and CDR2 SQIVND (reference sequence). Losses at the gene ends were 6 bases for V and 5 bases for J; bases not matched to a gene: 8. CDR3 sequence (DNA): TGTGCCAGTAGAAACGCCAGGGGGCATTATGGCTACACCTTC. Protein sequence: CASRNARGHYGYTF.

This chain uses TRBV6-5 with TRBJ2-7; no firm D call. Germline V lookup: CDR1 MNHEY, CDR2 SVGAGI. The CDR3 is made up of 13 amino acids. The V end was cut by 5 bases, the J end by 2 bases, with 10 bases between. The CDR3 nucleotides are TGTGCCAGCAGTAACAGAGACGCCTACGAGCAGTACTTC. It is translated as CASSNRDAYEQYF.

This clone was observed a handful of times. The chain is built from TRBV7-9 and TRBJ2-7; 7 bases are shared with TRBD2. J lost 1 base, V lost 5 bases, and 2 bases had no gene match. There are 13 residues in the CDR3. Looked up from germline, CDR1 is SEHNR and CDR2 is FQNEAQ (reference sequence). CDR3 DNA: TGTGCCAGCAGCCAGGGACTATCCTACGAGCAGTACGTC. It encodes CASSQGLSYEQYV.

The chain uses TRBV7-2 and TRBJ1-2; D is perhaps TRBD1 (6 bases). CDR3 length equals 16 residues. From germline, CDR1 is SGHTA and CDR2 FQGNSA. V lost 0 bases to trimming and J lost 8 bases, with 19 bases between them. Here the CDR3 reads CASSLALSGGADGYTF. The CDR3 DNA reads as TGTGCCAGCAGCTTAGCATTGAGCGGGGGCGCAGACGGCTACACCTTC.

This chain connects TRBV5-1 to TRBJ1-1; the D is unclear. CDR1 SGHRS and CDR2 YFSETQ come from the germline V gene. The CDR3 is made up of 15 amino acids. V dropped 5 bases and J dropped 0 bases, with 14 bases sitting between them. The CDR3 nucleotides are TGCGCCAGCAGAGCGGGCAGTCTAATGAACACTGAAGCTTTCTTT. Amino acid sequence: CASRAGSLMNTEAFF.

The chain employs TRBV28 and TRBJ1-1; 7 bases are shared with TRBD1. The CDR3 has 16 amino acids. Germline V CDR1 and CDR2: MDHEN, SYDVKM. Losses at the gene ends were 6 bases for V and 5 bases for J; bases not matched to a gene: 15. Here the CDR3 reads CASSPIDTGVGTEAFF. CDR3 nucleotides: TGTGCCAGCAGCCCAATTGATACAGGGGTTGGAACTGAAGCTTTCTTT.

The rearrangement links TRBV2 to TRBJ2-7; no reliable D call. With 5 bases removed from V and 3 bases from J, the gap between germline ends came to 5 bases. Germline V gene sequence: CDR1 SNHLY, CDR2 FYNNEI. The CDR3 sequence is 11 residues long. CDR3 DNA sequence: TGTGCCAGCAGTAATTACTACGAGCAGTACGTC. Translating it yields CASSNYYEQYV.

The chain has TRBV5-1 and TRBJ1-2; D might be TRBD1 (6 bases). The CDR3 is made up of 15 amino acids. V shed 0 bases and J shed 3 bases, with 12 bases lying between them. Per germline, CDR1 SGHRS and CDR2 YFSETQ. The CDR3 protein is CASSLGAGGDYGYTF. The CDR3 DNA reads TGCGCCAGCAGCTTGGGCGCGGGGGGCGACTATGGCTACACCTTC.

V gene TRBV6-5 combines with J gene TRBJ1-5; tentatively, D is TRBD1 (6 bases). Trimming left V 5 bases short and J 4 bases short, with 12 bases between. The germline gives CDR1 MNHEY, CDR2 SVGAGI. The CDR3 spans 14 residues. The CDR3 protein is CASSTGRYNQPQHF. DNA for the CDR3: TGTGCCAGCAGTACAGGGCGGTATAATCAGCCCCAGCATTTT.

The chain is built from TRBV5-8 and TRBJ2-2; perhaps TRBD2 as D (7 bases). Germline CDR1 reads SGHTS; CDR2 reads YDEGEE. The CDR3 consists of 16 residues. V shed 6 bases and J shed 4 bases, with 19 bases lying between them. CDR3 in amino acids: CASNRVGGARTGELFF. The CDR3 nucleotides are TGTGCCAGCAACCGAGTGGGGGGGGCGCGCACCGGGGAGCTGTTTTTT.

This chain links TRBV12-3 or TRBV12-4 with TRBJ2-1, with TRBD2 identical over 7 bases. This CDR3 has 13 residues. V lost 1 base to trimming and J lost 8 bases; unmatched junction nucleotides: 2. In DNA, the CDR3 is TGTGCCAGCAGTTTAGTCACTAGCGATGAGCAGTTCTTC. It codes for CASSLVTSDEQFF.

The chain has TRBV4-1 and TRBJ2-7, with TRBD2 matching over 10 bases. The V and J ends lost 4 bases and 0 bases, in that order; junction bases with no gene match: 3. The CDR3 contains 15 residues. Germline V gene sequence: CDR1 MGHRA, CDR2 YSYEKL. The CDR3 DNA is TGCGCCAGCAGCCTGGGACTAGCGAGCTCCTACGAGCAGTACGTC. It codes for CASSLGLASSYEQYV.

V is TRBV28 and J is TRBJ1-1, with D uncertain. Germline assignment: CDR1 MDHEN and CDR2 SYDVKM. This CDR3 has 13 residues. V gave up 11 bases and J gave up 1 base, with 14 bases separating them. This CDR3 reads CAGTGLENTEAFF. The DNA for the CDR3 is TGTGCCGGTACCGGGTTGGAGAACACTGAAGCTTTCTTT. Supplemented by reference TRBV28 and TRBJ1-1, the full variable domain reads DVKVTQSSRYLVKRTGEKVFLECVQDMDHENMFWYRQDPGLGLRLIYFSYDVKMKEKGDIPEGYSVSREKKERFSLILESASTNQTSMYLCAGTGLENTEAFFGQGTRLTVV.

CDR3 sequence: CASSLLRVSNQPQHF. The DNA of the CDR3 is TGTGCCAGCAGTTTATTACGGGTTAGCAATCAGCCCCAGCATTTT. This chain joins TRBV28 and TRBJ1-5; D is ambiguous. Germline CDR1 reads MDHEN; CDR2 reads SYDVKM. V lost 1 base to trimming and J lost 0 bases, with 7 bases between them. The length of the CDR3 is 15 residues.

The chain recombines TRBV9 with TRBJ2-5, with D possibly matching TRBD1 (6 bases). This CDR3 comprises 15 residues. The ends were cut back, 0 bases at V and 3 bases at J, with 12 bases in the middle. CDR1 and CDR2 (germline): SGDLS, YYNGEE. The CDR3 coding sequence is TGTGCCAGCAGCGTAGCAGGTGCAGGGGAAGAGACCCAGTACTTC. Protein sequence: CASSVAGAGEETQYF. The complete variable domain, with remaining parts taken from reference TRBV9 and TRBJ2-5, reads DSGVTQTPKHLITATGQRVTLRCSPRSGDLSVYWYQQSLDQGLQFLIQYYNGEERAKGNILERFSAQQFPDLHSELNLSSLELGDSALYFCASSVAGAGEETQYFGPGTRLLVL.

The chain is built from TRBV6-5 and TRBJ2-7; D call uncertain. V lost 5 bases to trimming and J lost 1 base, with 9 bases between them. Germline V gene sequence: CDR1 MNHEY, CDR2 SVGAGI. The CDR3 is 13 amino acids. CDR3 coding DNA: TGTGCCAGCAGTCCTTCAGTTTCCTACGAGCAGTACTTC. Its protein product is CASSPSVSYEQYF.

The CDR3 DNA reads TGTGCCAGCAGTCCCTCACCACAGGGTGTGAACTATGGCTACACCTTC. Its protein product is CASSPSPQGVNYGYTF. The gene calls are TRBV27 and TRBJ1-2; weak D call: TRBD1 (6 bases). The CDR3 has 16 amino acids. Germline assignment: CDR1 MNHEY and CDR2 SMNVEV (reference sequence). V lost 5 bases, J lost 2 bases, and 18 bases lay in between.

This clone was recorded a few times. CDR3 in amino acids: CASSPRGIRKDTF. DNA for the CDR3: TGTGCCAGCAGCCCAAGGGGAATCCGGAAAGACACCTTC. V and J are TRBV2 and TRBJ1-2, with D possibly TRBD1 on 5 matching bases. CDR1 SNHLY and CDR2 FYNNEI come from the germline V gene. The CDR3 loop spans 13 amino acids. V lost 6 bases and J 12 bases, leaving 20 bases between the germline ends.

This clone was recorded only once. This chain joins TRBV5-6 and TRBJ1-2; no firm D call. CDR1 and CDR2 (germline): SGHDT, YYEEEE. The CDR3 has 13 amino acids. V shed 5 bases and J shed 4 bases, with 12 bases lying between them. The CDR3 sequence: CASSARRIYGYTF. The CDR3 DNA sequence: TGTGCCAGCAGTGCCCGCAGGATCTATGGCTACACCTTC.

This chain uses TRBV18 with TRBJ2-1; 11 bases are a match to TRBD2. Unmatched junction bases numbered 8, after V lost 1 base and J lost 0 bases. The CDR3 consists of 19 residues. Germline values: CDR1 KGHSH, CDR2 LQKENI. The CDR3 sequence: CASSPLAGGFSISYNEQFF. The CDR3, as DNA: TGTGCCAGCTCACCACTAGCGGGGGGGTTCTCCATCTCCTACAATGAGCAGTTCTTC. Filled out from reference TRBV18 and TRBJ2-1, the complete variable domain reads NAGVMQNPRHLVRRRGQEARLRCSPMKGHSHVYWYRQLPEEGLKFMVYLQKENIIDESGMPKERFSAEFPKEGPSILRIQQVVRGDSAAYFCASSPLAGGFSISYNEQFFGPGTRLTVL.

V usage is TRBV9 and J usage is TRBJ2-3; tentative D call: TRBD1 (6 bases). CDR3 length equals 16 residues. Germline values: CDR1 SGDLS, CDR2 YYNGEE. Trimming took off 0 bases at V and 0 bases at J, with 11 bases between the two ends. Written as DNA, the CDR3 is TGTGCCAGCAGCGTAGAAGGAACAGGGAGCACAGATACGCAGTATTTT. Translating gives CASSVEGTGSTDTQYF.

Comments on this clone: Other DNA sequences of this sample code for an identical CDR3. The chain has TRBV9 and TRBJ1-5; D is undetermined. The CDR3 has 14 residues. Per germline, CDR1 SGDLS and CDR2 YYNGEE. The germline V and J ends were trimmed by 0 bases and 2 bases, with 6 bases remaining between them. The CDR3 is CASSVDGGNQPQHF. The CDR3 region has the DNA TGTGCCAGCAGCGTAGATGGAGGCAATCAGCCCCAGCATTTT.

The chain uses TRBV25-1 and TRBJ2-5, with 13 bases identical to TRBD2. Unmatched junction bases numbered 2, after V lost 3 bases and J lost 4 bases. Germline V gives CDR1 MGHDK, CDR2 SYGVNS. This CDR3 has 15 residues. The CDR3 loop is CASSEGLAGIETQYF. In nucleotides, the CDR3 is TGTGCCAGCAGTGAGGGACTAGCGGGGATAGAGACCCAGTACTTC.

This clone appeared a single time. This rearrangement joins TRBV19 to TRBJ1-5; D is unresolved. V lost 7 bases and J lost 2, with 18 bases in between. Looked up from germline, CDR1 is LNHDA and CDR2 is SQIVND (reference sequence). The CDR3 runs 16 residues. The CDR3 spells CASTYRSGSGNQPQHF. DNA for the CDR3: TGTGCCAGTACCTATAGGTCGGGGAGTGGCAATCAGCCCCAGCATTTT.

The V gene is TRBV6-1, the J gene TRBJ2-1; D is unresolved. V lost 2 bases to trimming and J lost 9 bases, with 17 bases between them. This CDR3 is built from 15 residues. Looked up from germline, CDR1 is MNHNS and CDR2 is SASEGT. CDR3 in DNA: TGTGCCAGCAGTGAACGGAGTGACCTCCTCCCTGAGCAGTTCTTC. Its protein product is CASSERSDLLPEQFF.

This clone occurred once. CDR3 region: CASSVRFGQETQYF. Here the CDR3 DNA reads TGTGCCAGCAGCGTGCGGTTTGGACAAGAGACCCAGTACTTC. The chain combines TRBV7-2 with TRBJ2-5; D is uncertain. The germline V gene has CDR1 SGHTA and CDR2 FQGNSA. CDR3 length: 14 amino acids. The V and J ends lost 5 bases and 2 bases respectively, with 12 bases between them.

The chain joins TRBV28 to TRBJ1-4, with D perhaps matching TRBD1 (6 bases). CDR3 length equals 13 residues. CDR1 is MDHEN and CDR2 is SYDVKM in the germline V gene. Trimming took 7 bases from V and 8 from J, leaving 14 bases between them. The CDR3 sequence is CASITGTGEKLFF. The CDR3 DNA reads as TGTGCCAGCATAACAGGGACGGGCGAAAAACTGTTTTTT.